Below, 28 T cell receptor beta chains from the same sample are listed, as sequenced in a study of monozygotic twins with inflammatory bowel disease. From the 5' RACE reads, TCRdb lists one entry per CDR3 protein and no DNA. The listing records nearly 450,000 distinct CDR3 sequences. Sequencing was performed on blood. Every receptor here comes from a human donor with ulcerative colitis or Crohn's disease, or a healthy co-twin of an affected twin (not recorded which).

The chain uses TRBV18 and TRBJ2-2; the TCRdb call, TRBD2, lacks DNA for checking. Germline V CDR1 and CDR2: KGHSH, LQKENI. CDR3 size: 16 residues. The CDR3 sequence: CASSPSQGGSTGELFF.

The V call is TRBV6-1, the J call TRBJ1-1; TCRdb's D gene call, TRBD1, goes unchecked for lack of DNA. The CDR3 loop spans 14 amino acids. The germline V gene has CDR1 MNHNS and CDR2 SASEGT. The CDR3 sequence is CASSGWDRGLEAFF.

V is TRBV5-1 and J is TRBJ1-5. The germline V gene has CDR1 SGHRS and CDR2 YFSETQ. The CDR3 is 13 amino acids. The CDR3 loop is CASSSYSGQPQHF.

The gene calls are TRBV14 and TRBJ2-7; TCRdb's assignment of TRBD1 cannot be checked, as there is no DNA. Germline lookup yields CDR1 SGHDN and CDR2 FVKESK. The CDR3 is 13 amino acids. The CDR3 spells CASSPRTEYEQYF. Using reference TRBV14 and TRBJ2-7 for the parts outside the CDR3, the full variable domain is EAGVTQFPSHSVIEKGQTVTLRCDPISGHDNLYWYRRVMGKEIKFLLHFVKESKQDESGMPNNRFLAERTGGTYSTLKVQPAELEDSGVYFCASSPRTEYEQYFGPGTRLTVT.

The chain's CDR3 is CASRQPGSNTEAFF. V and J are TRBV5-1 and TRBJ1-1; TCRdb names TRBD1, which stays unverified in the absence of DNA. This CDR3 is 14 amino acids long. CDR1 and CDR2 from the germline V gene are SGHRS and YFSETQ.

The CDR3 reads CSARESTRGGNQPQHF. This chain links TRBV20-1 with TRBJ1-5; TCRdb reports TRBD1, a call that lacks DNA to check it against. Germline V lookup: CDR1 DFQATT, CDR2 SNEGSKA (reference sequence). The CDR3 runs to 16 residues.

The rearrangement links TRBV18 to TRBJ2-2; the D call from TCRdb, TRBD2, cannot be confirmed without DNA. This CDR3 region has 17 residues. Germline CDR1 reads KGHSH; CDR2 reads LQKENI. The CDR3 reads CASSGTSGDTLTGELFF.

The gene calls are TRBV5-1 and TRBJ1-1. CDR1 and CDR2 (germline): SGHRS, YFSETQ. CDR3 length: 15 amino acids. CDR3 sequence reads: CASSLEAGARTEAFF.

This chain connects TRBV5-1 to TRBJ2-7; TCRdb picks TRBD2, but there is no DNA to check that call. Germline-derived CDR1 and CDR2 are SGHRS and YFSETQ. This CDR3 is built from 15 residues. The CDR3: CASSKAGPTSYEQYF. Variable domain in full (rest from reference TRBV5-1 and TRBJ2-7): KAGVTQTPRYLIKTRGQQVTLSCSPISGHRSVSWYQQTPGQGLQFLFEYFSETQRNKGNFPGRFSGRQFSNSRSEMNVSTLELGDSALYLCASSKAGPTSYEQYFGPGTRLTVT.

This chain joins TRBV7-2 and TRBJ2-5. The germline V gene encodes CDR1 SGHTA and CDR2 FQGNSA. The CDR3 is made up of 14 amino acids. CDR3: CASSFDRWWETQYF. Using reference TRBV7-2 and TRBJ2-5 for the parts outside the CDR3, the full variable domain is GAGVSQSPSNKVTEKGKDVELRCDPISGHTALYWYRQSLGQGLEFLIYFQGNSAPDKSGLPSDRFSAERTGGSVSTLTIQRTQQEDSAVYLCASSFDRWWETQYFGPGTRLLVL.

The chain carries TRBV12-3 or TRBV12-4 and TRBJ2-6; without DNA, the TCRdb call of TRBD1 cannot be checked. This CDR3 region has 17 residues. CDR3 amino acids: CASSTFTGASGANVLTF.

The chain carries TRBV5-1 and TRBJ2-2; as DNA is missing, the TRBD1 call by TCRdb cannot be tested. Germline V gene data show CDR1 as SGHRS and CDR2 as YFSETQ. The CDR3 has 15 residues. The CDR3 sequence: CASSSGGLSTGELFF. Combining the CDR3 with reference TRBV5-1 and TRBJ2-2 gives the whole variable domain KAGVTQTPRYLIKTRGQQVTLSCSPISGHRSVSWYQQTPGQGLQFLFEYFSETQRNKGNFPGRFSGRQFSNSRSEMNVSTLELGDSALYLCASSSGGLSTGELFFGEGSRLTVL.

The V gene is TRBV29-1, the J gene TRBJ2-3; there is no DNA to check the TCRdb D call of TRBD1. Germline CDR1 SQVTM, CDR2 ANQGSEA. The CDR3 spans 14 residues. The CDR3 spells CSAPPGGGTDTQYF.

This rearrangement joins TRBV2 to TRBJ1-1; as DNA is missing, the TRBD1 call by TCRdb cannot be tested. Germline V gene data show CDR1 as SNHLY and CDR2 as FYNNEI. CDR3 length equals 14 residues. The chain's CDR3 is CASSEGVGQSEAFF.

The chain carries TRBV14 and TRBJ2-1. CDR3 length: 14 residues. Germline-derived CDR1 and CDR2 are SGHDN and FVKESK. The CDR3 is CASSQKGRYNEQFF.

The chain recombines TRBV4-2 with TRBJ2-5; TCRdb's D call of TRBD1 is untestable without DNA. Germline CDR1 and CDR2: LGHNA and YNFKEQ. This CDR3 region has 15 residues. CDR3: CASSQESTLGGTQYF.

The chain couples TRBV5-1 to TRBJ1-1. The CDR3 length is 14 residues. The V gene's germline CDR1 is SGHRS and CDR2 YFSETQ. The CDR3 sequence is CASSFRDGDTEAFF. The full variable domain, in which reference TRBV5-1 and TRBJ1-1 provide the parts outside the CDR3, is KAGVTQTPRYLIKTRGQQVTLSCSPISGHRSVSWYQQTPGQGLQFLFEYFSETQRNKGNFPGRFSGRQFSNSRSEMNVSTLELGDSALYLCASSFRDGDTEAFFGQGTRLTVV.

The chain combines TRBV29-1 with TRBJ2-3; TCRdb's D call of TRBD2 is untestable without DNA. The CDR3 contains 14 residues. The V gene's germline CDR1 is SQVTM and CDR2 ANQGSEA. The CDR3 region is CSAGTSGGPDTQYF.

This chain uses TRBV7-2 with TRBJ2-1; TCRdb calls TRBD2, which cannot be checked without DNA. This CDR3 is built from 15 residues. Germline V CDR1 and CDR2: SGHTA, FQGNSA. The CDR3 reads CASSPGTGGMNEQFF.

The genes are TRBV7-9 and TRBJ2-7; TCRdb returns TRBD2, unconfirmable since there is no DNA. Germline CDR1 is SEHNR and CDR2 is FQNEAQ (reference sequence). The CDR3 is made up of 15 amino acids. CDR3 sequence reads: CASSTTGTSALVQYF.

The chain couples TRBV12-3 or TRBV12-4 to TRBJ2-1; TCRdb picks TRBD1, but there is no DNA to check that call. The CDR3 totals 12 residues. CDR3: CASSFGSGEQFF.

CDR3 in amino acids: CASSPYPKGNRSGNTIYF. The J gene is TRBJ1-3, the V gene TRBV7-6. Germline V gene sequence: CDR1 SGHVS, CDR2 FNYEAQ. This CDR3 is 18 amino acids long.

This chain connects TRBV20-1 to TRBJ1-1. The CDR3 loop spans 12 amino acids. The germline CDR1 and CDR2 sequences are DFQATT and SNEGSKA (reference sequence). CDR3 residues: CSANSPNTEAFF.

The genes are TRBV5-1 and TRBJ2-3; TCRdb calls TRBD2, which cannot be checked without DNA. Germline values: CDR1 SGHRS, CDR2 YFSETQ. This CDR3 has 14 amino acids. CDR3 sequence: CASSYSATTDTQYF. Full variable domain (remainder filled in from reference TRBV5-1 and TRBJ2-3): KAGVTQTPRYLIKTRGQQVTLSCSPISGHRSVSWYQQTPGQGLQFLFEYFSETQRNKGNFPGRFSGRQFSNSRSEMNVSTLELGDSALYLCASSYSATTDTQYFGPGTRLTVL.

The chain is built from TRBV10-3 and TRBJ2-7. CDR3 length: 11 amino acids. Germline loops: CDR1 ENHRY, CDR2 SYGVKD. The CDR3: CAISESGEQYF.

The chain employs TRBV25-1 and TRBJ2-5; with no DNA, the TCRdb D assignment of TRBD2 cannot be verified. The CDR3 runs 14 residues. The germline V gene has CDR1 MGHDK and CDR2 SYGVNS. This CDR3 reads CASSPRGVRETQYF.

The genes are TRBV25-1 and TRBJ2-7. Germline V gene lookup returns CDR1 MGHDK and CDR2 SYGVNS. The CDR3 length is 12 residues. The CDR3 region is CASSDIDYEQYF.

The genes are TRBV24-1 and TRBJ2-1; the D call of TRBD2 rests on TCRdb alone, since no DNA is present to check it. Germline V gene data show CDR1 as KGHDR and CDR2 as SFDVKD. This CDR3 is 16 amino acids long. This chain's CDR3 is CATSDSGLAGGNEQFF.